This section outlines one TCR beta chain sequence together with its context. Its antigen is not identified. The CDR3 is 16 amino acids. Germline CDR1 is SGHVS and CDR2 is FNYEAQ. With V trimmed by 7 bases and J by 4 bases, 8 bases remained unmatched. Survey-depth immunoSEQ sequencing covered TCR beta CDR3 regions. Libraries were prepared by immunoSEQ multiplex PCR; TCRdb keeps only in-frame clonotypes and omits some of them. The table lists about 95,000 clones, more than 65% of them singletons. The record originates from a study of CD8 T cell repertoires and HIV-1 epitope variants. Study summary: Separate wells received one of Twenty-five Gag or Nef variant peptides. Separate from the cultures, 1M uncultured T cells served as baseline. The study, taken as a whole, reports: Roughly nine antigen-specific TCR beta clonotypes were found; five to seven seemed cross-reactive to variants.

The chain uses TRBV7-6 and TRBJ2-1; 12 nucleotides agree with TRBD1. The sequence was obtained from a male donor with HIV. The sequenced sample consisted of uncultured baseline CD8+ T cells from peripheral blood mononuclear cells (PBMCs). CDR3 nucleotide sequence: TGTGCCAGCACCCCGGGACAGGGGGCCGCGTACAATGAGCAGTTCTTC. It codes for CASTPGQGAAYNEQFF.